These 8 T cell receptor beta chains came from one sample sequenced in a study of cytomegalovirus exposure and HLA in healthy donors. The primer mix had 60 Vbeta and 13 Jbeta primers. Assay: immunoSEQ multiplex PCR; the TCRdb copy retains only in-frame clones and omits some. The sample holds about 160,000 clones; more than 65% are singletons and the top ten take roughly 1.3%. Sample: PBMCs. Source of these receptors: a woman aged 50 to 60 in good health and CMV-seronegative.

This clone was seen a handful of times. The rearrangement links TRBV13 to TRBJ2-7; the match to TRBD1 covers 7 bases. This CDR3 spans 16 amino acids. V trimming: 5 bases; J trimming: 4 bases; junction bases outside the gene matches: 14. Germline V gene data show CDR1 as PRHDT and CDR2 as FYEKMQ (reference sequence). The CDR3 DNA is TGTGCCAGCAGCGTACCGCCCGGGACAGCTTTTTACGAGCAGTACTTC. Protein: CASSVPPGTAFYEQYF.

In its sample, this clone was seen once. The genes are TRBV28 and TRBJ1-6; possible D gene TRBD1, 5 bases. The CDR3 runs to 14 residues. The germline V gene has CDR1 MDHEN and CDR2 SYDVKM. The CDR3 region has the DNA TGTGCGGGGCGGGGACCACTCCTTAATTCACCCCTCCACTTT. It specifies CAGRGPLLNSPLHF. Combining the CDR3 with reference TRBV28 and TRBJ1-6 gives the whole variable domain DVKVTQSSRYLVKRTGEKVFLECVQDMDHENMFWYRQDPGLGLRLIYFSYDVKMKEKGDIPEGYSVSREKKERFSLILESASTNQTSMYLCAGRGPLLNSPLHFGNGTRLTVT.

This chain joins TRBV5-5 and TRBJ2-5; maybe TRBD2 (7 bases). In germline, CDR1 is SGHKS, CDR2 YYEKEE (reference sequence). V was trimmed by 5 bases and J by 7 bases, leaving 15 bases between them. This CDR3 region has 13 residues. The CDR3 region has the DNA TGTGCCAGCAGACCCGGCGGGGGCGTGACCCAGTACTTC. Its protein is CASRPGGGVTQYF.

The J gene is TRBJ1-2, the V gene TRBV10-3; 8 nucleotides agree with TRBD1. The V segment lost 3 bases and the J segment 4 bases; nucleotides outside the gene matches: 7. CDR1 and CDR2 (germline): ENHRY, SYGVKD. The CDR3 length is 15 residues. The CDR3: CAISEGTGFSYGYTF. Written as DNA, the CDR3 is TGTGCCATCAGTGAAGGGACAGGTTTTAGCTATGGCTACACCTTC.

The CDR3 DNA is TGCAGTGCTAGGGTGGAGGAAAAACTGTTTTTT. Translation gives CSARVEEKLFF. The V gene is TRBV20-1, the J gene TRBJ1-4; D gene uncertain. Trimming took off 3 bases at V and 8 bases at J, with 7 bases between the two ends. The CDR3 totals 11 residues. Germline CDR1 and CDR2: DFQATT and SNEGSKA (reference sequence).

The chain employs TRBV5-6 and TRBJ2-1; D perhaps matches TRBD1 (5 bases). Germline lookup yields CDR1 SGHDT and CDR2 YYEEEE. This CDR3 is built from 14 residues. Between the trimmed V and J ends, which lost 1 base and 10 bases, there was a span of 15 bases. The CDR3 DNA is TGTGCCAGCAGCTTGTACAGGAGACCATTCGAGCAGTTCTTC. Amino acid sequence: CASSLYRRPFEQFF.

This sequence joins TRBV5-1 and TRBJ1-5; TRBD1 might be the D (6 bases). V was pared by 1 base and J by 7 bases, with 12 bases between. This CDR3 has 14 amino acids. Germline V gene data show CDR1 as SGHRS and CDR2 as YFSETQ. CDR3 DNA sequence: TGCGCCAGCAGCTTGTCACAGGGAGACCAGCCCCAGCATTTT. Its protein product is CASSLSQGDQPQHF.

The chain employs TRBV7-9 and TRBJ2-5; 13 nucleotides match TRBD2. With 1 base clipped from V and 5 bases from J, the junction kept 4 bases outside the gene matches. CDR3 length: 16 amino acids. Germline V gene data show CDR1 as SEHNR and CDR2 as FQNEAQ (reference sequence). CDR3 in amino acids: CASSLGGLAGRETQYF. In nucleotides, the CDR3 is TGTGCCAGCAGCTTAGGGGGACTAGCGGGACGGGAGACCCAGTACTTC.